The 4 T cell receptor beta chains in this list originate from one sample, sequenced in a study of blood T cells in healthy people across ages (dated by TCRdb to about 2015). Libraries were built with 5' RACE. Sequencing used an Illumina HiSeq 2500. A second roughly 7 to 12 cycle PCR used a sample-barcoded 5' primer and a J-beta primer mix. The public reads were quality trimmed at Q25 with fastp and then assembled into clones with MiXCR by TCRdb, keeping productive beta chains. Under each unique CDR3 protein, matching rows form one entry showing the most common genes and DNA. The sample profile shows 1 million or so distinct CDR3 sequences; around 25% of them were found once. The ten largest make up approximately 0.71% of the sample. The same data also went into a second study, on T cells of mothers and their children.

The sample taken for sequencing was blood. The source of these receptors is a girl aged 2-10 years in good health.

This rearrangement joins TRBV4-3 to TRBJ2-3, with D unresolved. CDR3 length equals 13 residues. CDR1 is LGHNA and CDR2 is YSLEER in the germline V gene. V was shortened by 3 bases and J by 6 bases, with 10 bases between the two germline ends. The CDR3 DNA follows: TGCGCCAGCAGCCACCAATCCTGGGATACGCAGTATTTT. Translation gives CASSHQSWDTQYF.

This clonotype occurred a few times. The V call is TRBV3-1, the J call TRBJ1-5; no definite D call. V lost 3 bases, J lost 3 bases, and 6 bases lay in between. CDR3 length: 13 amino acids. The germline CDR1 and CDR2 sequences are LGHDT and YNNKEL (reference sequence). DNA of the CDR3: TGTGCCAGCAGCCAGGGGTTCAATCAGCCCCAGCATTTT. It encodes CASSQGFNQPQHF.

V is TRBV14 and J is TRBJ1-2; D remains unclear. This CDR3 is built from 13 residues. Germline V gene data show CDR1 as SGHDN and CDR2 as FVKESK. V was clipped by 4 bases and J by 11 bases, with 17 bases between them. CDR3 nucleotide sequence: TGTGCCAGCAGCCCACCCCAGGCCCTCGGTTACACCTTC. It is translated as CASSPPQALGYTF.

The CDR3: CASTFERGRETQYF. As DNA, the CDR3 is TGTGCCAGCACTTTTGAGAGGGGAAGGGAGACCCAGTACTTC. The rearrangement joins TRBV12-3 or TRBV12-4 to TRBJ2-5, with D possibly called TRBD1 or TRBD2 (5 bases each). There are 14 residues in the CDR3. Trimming removed 7 bases at V and 5 bases at J, with 17 bases between.